The 9 T cell receptor beta chains presented below share a single source sample, sequenced in a study of blood T cell repertoires in COVID-19. TCRdb's table, derived via immunoSEQ multiplex PCR, lists solely in-frame clones and lacks some. Here the sample spans 250,000 to 350,000 clones, more than 80% being singletons. Sequencing was carried out using PBMCs or T cells enriched from blood (not recorded which). Receptors were obtained from a woman aged 18 to 35 who had recovered from COVID-19.

In its sample, this clone was seen once. This rearrangement joins TRBV18 to TRBJ2-5; 7 bases agree with TRBD1. Germline V gene data show CDR1 as KGHSH and CDR2 as LQKENI. The CDR3 sequence is 13 residues long. The trim removed 6 bases at V and 2 bases at J, leaving 3 bases unmatched. CDR3 nucleotides: TGTGCCAGCTCCCAGGGGGAGCAAGAGACCCAGTACTTC. The encoded protein is CASSQGEQETQYF.

The gene calls are TRBV15 and TRBJ1-4; TRBD1 agrees at 10 bases. Germline V gene lookup returns CDR1 LNHNV and CDR2 YYDKDF (reference sequence). CDR3 length equals 16 residues. V trimming: 4 bases; J trimming: 5 bases; junction bases outside the gene matches: 7. The chain's CDR3 is CATSTVGQGGNEKLFF. Written as DNA, the CDR3 is TGTGCCACCAGCACCGTTGGACAGGGGGGAAATGAAAAACTGTTTTTT.

J is TRBJ1-2 and V is TRBV6-5; 8 bases are a match to TRBD1. From germline, CDR1 is MNHEY and CDR2 SVGAGI. V lost 5 bases, J lost 3 bases, and 8 bases stayed unmatched. CDR3 size: 15 residues. The CDR3 DNA follows: TGTGCCAGCAGTCCTTCAGGGGGCGGTGACTATGGCTACACCTTC. Its translation: CASSPSGGGDYGYTF.

This sequence joins TRBV28 and TRBJ1-2, with TRBD1 identical over 9 bases. CDR3 length equals 15 residues. Germline trimming cut 6 bases from V and 4 bases from J; bases unmatched to any gene: 9. Germline lookup yields CDR1 MDHEN and CDR2 SYDVKM. CDR3 loop: CASRTTGGAGYGYTF. As DNA, the CDR3 is TGTGCCAGCAGAACTACAGGGGGCGCGGGCTATGGCTACACCTTC.

The rearrangement uses TRBV19 and TRBJ1-6; no reliable D call. Germline V gives CDR1 LNHDA, CDR2 SQIVND (reference sequence). V dropped 3 bases and J dropped 9 bases, with 12 bases sitting between them. There are 14 residues in the CDR3. CDR3 sequence (DNA): TGTGCCAGTAGTATGAGTGTGCGGGCTTCACCCCTCCACTTT. It translates to CASSMSVRASPLHF. The full variable domain, completed using reference TRBV19 and TRBJ1-6, is DGGITQSPKYLFRKEGQNVTLSCEQNLNHDAMYWYRQDPGQGLRLIYYSQIVNDFQKGDIAEGYSVSREKKESFPLTVTSAQKNPTAFYLCASSMSVRASPLHFGNGTRLTVT.

The genes are TRBV1 and TRBJ2-7; TRBD1, the table's D call, was not compared with the DNA. TRBV1 corresponds to a pseudogene. The CDR3 runs 12 residues. CDR3 amino acids: CTSSPLGLEQYF. The CDR3 nucleotides are TGCACCAGCAGCCCGTTGGGCCTCGAGCAGTACTTC.

This clone was counted once. The J gene is TRBJ1-1, the V gene TRBV3-1 (or the pseudogene TRBV3-2); D perhaps matches TRBD1 (6 bases). Trimming removed 1 base at V and 1 base at J, with 13 bases between. The CDR3 is 16 residues long. The V gene's germline CDR1 is LGHDT and CDR2 YNNKEL (reference sequence). The CDR3 coding sequence is TGTGCCAGCAGCCAAGTCGAGACAGGAAGGAACACTGAAGCTTTCTTT. As protein: CASSQVETGRNTEAFF.

The gene calls are TRBV29-1 and TRBJ1-1; D gene ambiguous. The ends were cut back, 5 bases at V and 1 base at J, with 11 bases in the middle. Per the germline V gene, CDR1 is SQVTM and CDR2 is ANQGSEA. The CDR3 runs to 13 residues. This CDR3 reads CSVQRQWNTEAFF. CDR3 sequence (DNA): TGCAGCGTTCAGCGCCAGTGGAACACTGAAGCTTTCTTT.

This chain links TRBV18 with TRBJ1-2, with TRBD1 matching over 9 bases. The CDR3 extends over 15 amino acids. Germline V gene data show CDR1 as KGHSH and CDR2 as LQKENI. Losses at the gene ends were 3 bases for V and 5 bases for J; bases not matched to a gene: 7. The CDR3 nucleotides read TGTGCCAGCTCACCCTTGGGACAGGGAAAATATGGCTACACCTTC. It encodes CASSPLGQGKYGYTF.